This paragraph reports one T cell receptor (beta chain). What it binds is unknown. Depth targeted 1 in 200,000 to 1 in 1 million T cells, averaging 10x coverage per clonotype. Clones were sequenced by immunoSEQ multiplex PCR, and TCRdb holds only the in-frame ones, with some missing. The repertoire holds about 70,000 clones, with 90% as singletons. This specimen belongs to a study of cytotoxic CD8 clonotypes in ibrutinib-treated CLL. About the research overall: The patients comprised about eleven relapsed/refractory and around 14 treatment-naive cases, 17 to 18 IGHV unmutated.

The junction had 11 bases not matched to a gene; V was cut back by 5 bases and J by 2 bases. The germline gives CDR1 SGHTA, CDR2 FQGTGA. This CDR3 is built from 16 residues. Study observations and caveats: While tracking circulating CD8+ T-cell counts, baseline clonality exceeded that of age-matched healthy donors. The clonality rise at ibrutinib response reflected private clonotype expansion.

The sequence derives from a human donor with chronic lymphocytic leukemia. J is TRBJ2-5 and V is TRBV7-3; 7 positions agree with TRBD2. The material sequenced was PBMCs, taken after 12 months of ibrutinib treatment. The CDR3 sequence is CASSPRGGGGQETQYF. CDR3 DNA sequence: TGTGCCAGCAGCCCCCGAGGAGGCGGGGGACAAGAGACCCAGTACTTC.